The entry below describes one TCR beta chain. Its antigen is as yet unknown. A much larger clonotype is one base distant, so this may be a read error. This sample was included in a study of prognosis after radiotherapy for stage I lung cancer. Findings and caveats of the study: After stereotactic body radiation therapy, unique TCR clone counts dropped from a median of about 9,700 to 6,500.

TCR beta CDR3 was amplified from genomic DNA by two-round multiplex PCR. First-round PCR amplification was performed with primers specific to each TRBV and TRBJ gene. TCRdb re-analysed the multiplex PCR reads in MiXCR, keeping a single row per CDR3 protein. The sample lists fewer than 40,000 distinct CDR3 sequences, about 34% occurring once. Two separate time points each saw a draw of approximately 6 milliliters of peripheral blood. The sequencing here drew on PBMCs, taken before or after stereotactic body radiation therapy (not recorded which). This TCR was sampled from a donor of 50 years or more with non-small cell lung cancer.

The CDR3 nucleotides are TGTGCCTGCAGTGATCGGGGAGGGGGCAATCAGCCCCAGCATTTT. Its protein product is CACSDRGGGNQPQHF. The chain links TRBV6-2 or TRBV6-3 to TRBJ1-5; weak D call: TRBD1 (5 bases). CDR3 size: 15 residues. From germline, CDR1 is MNHEY and CDR2 SVGEGT.